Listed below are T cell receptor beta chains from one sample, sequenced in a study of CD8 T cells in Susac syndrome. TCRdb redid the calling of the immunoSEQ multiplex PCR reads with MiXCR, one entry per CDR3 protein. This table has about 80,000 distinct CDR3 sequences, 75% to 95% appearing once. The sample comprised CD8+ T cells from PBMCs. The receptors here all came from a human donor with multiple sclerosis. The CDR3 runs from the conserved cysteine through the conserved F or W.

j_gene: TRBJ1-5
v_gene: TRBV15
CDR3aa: CATSENNQPQHF

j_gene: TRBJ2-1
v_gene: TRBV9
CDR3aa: CASSVQSGSSYNEQFF

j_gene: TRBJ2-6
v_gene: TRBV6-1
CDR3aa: CASSEGTALQGVLTF

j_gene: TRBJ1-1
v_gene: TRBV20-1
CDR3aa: CSASVLKQAGNTEAFF

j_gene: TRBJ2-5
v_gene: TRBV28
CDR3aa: CASISPDRGQETQYF

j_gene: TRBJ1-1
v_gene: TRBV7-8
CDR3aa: CASSLSGPINTEAFF

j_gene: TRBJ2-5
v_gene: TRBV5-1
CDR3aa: CASRTAGWGQETQYF

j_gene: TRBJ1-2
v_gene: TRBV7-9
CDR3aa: CASSLGGQGLNYGYTF

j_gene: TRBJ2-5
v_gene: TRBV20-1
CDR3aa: CSASPRGGALSLLQETQYF

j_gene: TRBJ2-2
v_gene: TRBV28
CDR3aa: CASSLKSAWTSNPTGELFF

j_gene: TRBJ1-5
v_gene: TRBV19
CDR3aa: CASKGTGFNQPQHF

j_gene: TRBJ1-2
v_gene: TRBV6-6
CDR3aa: CASHEVGDNLYGYTF

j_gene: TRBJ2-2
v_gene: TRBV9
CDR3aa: CASSVVAGGPGELFF

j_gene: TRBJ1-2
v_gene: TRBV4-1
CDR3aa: CASSQAPTGGDNYGYTF

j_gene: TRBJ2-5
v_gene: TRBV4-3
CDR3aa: CASSQDLVSIQETQYF

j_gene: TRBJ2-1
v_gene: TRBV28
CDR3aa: CASRSGISFSTIYNEQFF

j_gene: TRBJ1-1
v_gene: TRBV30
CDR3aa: CAWSVGGGEAFF

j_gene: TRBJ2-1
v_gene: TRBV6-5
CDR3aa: CASSYGALSGGGLGYNEQFF

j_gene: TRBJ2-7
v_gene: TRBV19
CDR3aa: CASSASSGSLYEQYF

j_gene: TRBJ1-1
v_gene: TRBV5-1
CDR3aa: CASSLIIPNTEAFF

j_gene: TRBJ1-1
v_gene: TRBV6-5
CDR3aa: CASSYGQGLEAFF

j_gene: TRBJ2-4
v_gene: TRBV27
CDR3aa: CASLAGYAKNIQYF

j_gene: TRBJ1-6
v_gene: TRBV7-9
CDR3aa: CATKLLGAGDNSPLHF

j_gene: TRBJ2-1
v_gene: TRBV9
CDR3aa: CASSVSGGEYNEQFF

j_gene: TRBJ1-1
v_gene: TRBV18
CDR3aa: CASSPTGAMHTEAFF

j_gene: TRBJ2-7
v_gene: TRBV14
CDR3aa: CASSQDHGYEQYF

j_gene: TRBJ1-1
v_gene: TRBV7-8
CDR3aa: CASSLRGTNEAFF

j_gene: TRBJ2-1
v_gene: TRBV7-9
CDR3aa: CASTTLAGGPDNEQFF

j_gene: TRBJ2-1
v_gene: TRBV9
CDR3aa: CASSGGTNNEQFF

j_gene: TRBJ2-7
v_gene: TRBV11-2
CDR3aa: CASSSSRDGSSYEQYF

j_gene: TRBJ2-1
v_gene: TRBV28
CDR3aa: CASSISGNEQFF

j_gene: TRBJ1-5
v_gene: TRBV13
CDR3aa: CASSLRGVNQPQHF

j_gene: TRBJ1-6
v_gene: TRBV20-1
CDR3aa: CSAMGSSYNSPLHF

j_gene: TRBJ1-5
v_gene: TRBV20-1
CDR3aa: CSARDPLWGNQPQHF

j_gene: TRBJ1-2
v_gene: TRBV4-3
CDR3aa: CASSRNLLAGATNYGYTF

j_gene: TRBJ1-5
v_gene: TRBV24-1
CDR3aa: CATSLGAQPQHF

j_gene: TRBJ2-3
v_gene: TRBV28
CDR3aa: CASSRADTQYF

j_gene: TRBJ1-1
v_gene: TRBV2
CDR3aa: CASMIGNHPEAFF

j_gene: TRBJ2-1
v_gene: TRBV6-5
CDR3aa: CASGGTGVYNEQFF

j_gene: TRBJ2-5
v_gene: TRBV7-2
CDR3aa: CASSLALAGTETQYF

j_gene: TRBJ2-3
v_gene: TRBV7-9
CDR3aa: CASSDLTGGDTQYF

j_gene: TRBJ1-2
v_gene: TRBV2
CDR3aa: CASTYTALTF

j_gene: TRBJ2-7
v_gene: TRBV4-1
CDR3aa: CASSQGVGRYEQYF

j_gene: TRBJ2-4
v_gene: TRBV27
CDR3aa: CASSSGTGVGIQYF

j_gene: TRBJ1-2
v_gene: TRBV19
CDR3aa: CASSIGATGGFYGYTF

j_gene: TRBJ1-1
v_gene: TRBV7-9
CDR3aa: CASSRGAPEAFF

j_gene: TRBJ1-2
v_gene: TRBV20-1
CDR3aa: CSARSPSDRAGYTF

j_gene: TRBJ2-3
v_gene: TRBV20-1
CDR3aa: CSAIGFGTTLEGGDTQYF

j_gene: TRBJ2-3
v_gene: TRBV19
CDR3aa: CASSIGGGVDTQYF

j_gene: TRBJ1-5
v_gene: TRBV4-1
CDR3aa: CASKETAYSNQPQHF

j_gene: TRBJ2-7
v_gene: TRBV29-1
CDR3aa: CSVATGQRPHEQYF

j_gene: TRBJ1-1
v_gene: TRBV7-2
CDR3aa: CASSLFEGGSTEAFF

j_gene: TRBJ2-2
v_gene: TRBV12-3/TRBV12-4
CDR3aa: CASMDRTPGSCFF

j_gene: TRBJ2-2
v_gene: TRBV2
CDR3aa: CASQADGRRMAGELFF

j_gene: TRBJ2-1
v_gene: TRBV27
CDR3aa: CASSGLGYNEQFF

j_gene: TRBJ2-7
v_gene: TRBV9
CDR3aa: CASSGGGPGEQYF

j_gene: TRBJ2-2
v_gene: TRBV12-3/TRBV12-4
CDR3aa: CASSSTSQGNTGELFF

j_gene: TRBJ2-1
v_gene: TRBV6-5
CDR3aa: CASSSSQGNEQFF

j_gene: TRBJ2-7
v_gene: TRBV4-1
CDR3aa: CASSPDFGGLYEQYF

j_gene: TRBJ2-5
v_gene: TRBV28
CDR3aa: CASSLMAGQETQYF